These T cell receptor beta chains were read from a single sample in a study. TCRdb re-called the RT-PCR reads with MiXCR, one entry per CDR3 protein. The table shows about 680,000 distinct CDR3 sequences, with about 14% occurring only once. The material sequenced was memory CD4+ T cells from blood. These receptor sequences come from a female donor in good health, serving as a healthy control. Each CDR3 is given with its conserved first and last residue. The D gene is left open where the match is weak. Rows may omit the clone size; those that give it use once, few, many or a size class.

TRBD1,TRBV2,-,TRBJ1-1,TGTGCCAGCAGGAGGACAGGGCCTTCACTCACTGAAGCTTTCTTT,CASRRTGPSLTEAFF
-,TRBV4-3,few,TRBJ2-4,TGCCCCAGCAGCCTACAGGGTTTGGGAAACATTCAGTACTTC,CPSSLQGLGNIQYF
-,TRBV5-1,-,TRBJ2-2,TGCGCCAGCAGCTTGGCCTCTCACACCGGGGAGCTGTTTTTT,CASSLASHTGELFF
-,TRBV18,few,TRBJ2-1,TGTGCCAGCTCACCAGGGCAGGAGGGGCGACCTAACTACAATGAGCAGTTCTTC,CASSPGQEGRPNYNEQFF
-,TRBV12-3/TRBV12-4,many,TRBJ1-3,-,CASSFGPGVGTIYF
-,TRBV10-3,-,TRBJ2-7,TGTGCCATCAGTGCCGACAGAATTACTTTCGAGCAGTACTTC,CAISADRITFEQYF
-,TRBV13,-,TRBJ2-3,TGTGCCAGCAGCACCCGCTCGGGGCGAAGCACAGATACGCAGTATTTT,CASSTRSGRSTDTQYF
TRBD2,TRBV20-1,few,TRBJ2-7,TGCAGTGCTAGAAACCCCCGGAATAGCGGGACCGAGCAGTACTTC,CSARNPRNSGTEQYF
-,TRBV20-1,-,TRBJ2-1,TGCAGTGCTAGAGATCCCAGGCGTACCAATGAGCAGTTCTTC,CSARDPRRTNEQFF
TRBD1,TRBV19,-,TRBJ2-3,TGTGCCAGTAGTCCCATGACAGGGGGCCTCACAGATACGCAGTATTTT,CASSPMTGGLTDTQYF
TRBD1,TRBV6-6,many,TRBJ1-5,TGTGCCAGCACCCGGACAGGGGCTATCAATCAGCCCCAGCATTTT,CASTRTGAINQPQHF
TRBD1,TRBV5-1,few,TRBJ2-3,TGCGCCAGCAGCCCCGCGCGGGACAGGGGCACAGATACGCAGTATTTT,CASSPARDRGTDTQYF
TRBD2,TRBV20-1,many,TRBJ2-7,TGCAGTGCTAGAGATGGCCAGCGGGGCTCCGAGCAGTACTTC,CSARDGQRGSEQYF
TRBD2,TRBV5-1,-,TRBJ2-5,TGCGCCAGCAGCGCATACGCAGGACTAGCGACCGGGGGGACCCAGTACTTC,CASSAYAGLATGGTQYF
-,TRBV5-5,-,TRBJ2-1,TGTGCCAGCAGCTTACTAGAGTTTGAGCAGTTCTTC,CASSLLEFEQFF
-,TRBV7-8,few,TRBJ2-1,TGTGCCAGCAGCAAGACGGGGGAGGTTGGGGAGCAGTTCTTC,CASSKTGEVGEQFF